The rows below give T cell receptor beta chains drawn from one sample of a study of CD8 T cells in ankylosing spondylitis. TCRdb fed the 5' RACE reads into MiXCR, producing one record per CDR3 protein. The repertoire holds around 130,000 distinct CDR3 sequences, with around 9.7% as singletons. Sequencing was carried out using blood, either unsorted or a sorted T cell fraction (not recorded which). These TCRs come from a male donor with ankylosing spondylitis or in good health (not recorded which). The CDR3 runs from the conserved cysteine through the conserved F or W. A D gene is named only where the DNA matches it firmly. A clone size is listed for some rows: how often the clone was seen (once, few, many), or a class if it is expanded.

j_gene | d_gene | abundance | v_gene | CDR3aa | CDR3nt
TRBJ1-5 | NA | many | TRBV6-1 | CASSPTRGNQPQHF | TGTGCCAGCAGCCCAACCAGGGGTAATCAGCCCCAGCATTTT
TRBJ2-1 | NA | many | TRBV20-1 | CSASWVVNEQFF | TGCAGTGCTAGCTGGGTTGTGAATGAGCAGTTCTTC
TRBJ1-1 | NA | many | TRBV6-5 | CASSYSGVGGLNTEAFF | TGTGCCAGCAGTTACTCGGGTGTTGGGGGCTTGAACACTGAAGCTTTCTTT
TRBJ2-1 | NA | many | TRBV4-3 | CASSRTGTAEQFF | TGCGCCAGCAGCCGAACCGGGACCGCTGAGCAGTTCTTC
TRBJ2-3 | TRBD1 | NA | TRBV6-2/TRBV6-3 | CASSYTARRTGAPDTQYF | TGTGCCAGCAGTTATACGGCCCGGCGAACAGGGGCCCCAGATACGCAGTATTTT
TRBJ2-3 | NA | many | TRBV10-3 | CAMRGRESTDTQYF | TGTGCCATGAGGGGCAGGGAAAGTACAGATACGCAGTATTTT
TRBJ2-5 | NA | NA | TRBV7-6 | CASSAQRGLQETQYF | TGTGCCAGCAGCGCGCAGAGGGGCCTCCAAGAGACCCAGTACTTC
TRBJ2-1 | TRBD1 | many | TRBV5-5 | CASSTGQGYEQFF | TGTGCCAGCAGCACCGGACAGGGGTATGAGCAGTTCTTC
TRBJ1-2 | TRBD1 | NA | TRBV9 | CASSASGTGGPYGYTF | TGTGCCAGCAGCGCATCCGGGACAGGGGGCCCCTATGGCTACACCTTC
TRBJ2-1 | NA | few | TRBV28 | CASSLSSPFEQFF | TGTGCCAGCAGTTTATCGTCCCCTTTTGAGCAGTTCTTC
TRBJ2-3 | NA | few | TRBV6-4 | CASSDSRDRTPETSTDTQYF | TGTGCCAGCAGTGACTCGAGGGATAGGACACCAGAAACTAGCACAGATACGCAGTATTTT
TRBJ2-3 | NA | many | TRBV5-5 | CASSLAARPEPSTDTQYF | TGTGCCAGCAGCTTGGCGGCTCGTCCAGAACCTAGCACAGATACGCAGTATTTT
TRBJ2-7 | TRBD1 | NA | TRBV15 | CATSRDWGGQGFEQYF | TGTGCCACCAGCAGAGATTGGGGAGGACAGGGCTTTGAGCAGTACTTC
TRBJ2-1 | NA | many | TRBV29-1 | CSVEEPRGAEQFF | TGCAGCGTTGAAGAACCCCGGGGGGCCGAGCAGTTCTTC
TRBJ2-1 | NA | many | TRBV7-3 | CASSEEGAGLYNEQFF | TGTGCCAGCAGCGAGGAAGGGGCGGGTCTTTACAATGAGCAGTTCTTC
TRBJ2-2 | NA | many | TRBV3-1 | CASSQEDNTGELFF | TGTGCCAGCAGCCAAGAGGATAACACCGGGGAGCTGTTTTTT
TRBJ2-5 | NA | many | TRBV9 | CASSVSLDGGISETQYF | TGTGCCAGCAGCGTATCTCTCGATGGCGGGATTTCGGAGACCCAGTACTTC
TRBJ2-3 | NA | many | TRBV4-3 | CASSQESADTDTQYF | TGCGCCAGCAGCCAAGAGTCGGCAGACACAGATACGCAGTATTTT
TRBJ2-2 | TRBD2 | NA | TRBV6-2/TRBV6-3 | CASSYIWTSGSPGELFF | TGTGCCAGCAGTTATATCTGGACTAGCGGGAGCCCCGGGGAGCTGTTTTTT
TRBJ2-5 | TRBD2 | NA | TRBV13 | CASSLRLAGDKETQYF | TGTGCCAGCAGCTTGAGGCTAGCGGGAGATAAGGAGACCCAGTACTTC
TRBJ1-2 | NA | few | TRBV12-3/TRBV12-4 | CASSPAPGPRGGYTF | TGTGCCAGCAGCCCAGCTCCGGGACCAAGAGGAGGCTACACCTTC
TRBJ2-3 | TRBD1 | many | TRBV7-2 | CASSLASGTGSDTQYF | TGTGCCAGCAGCTTAGCGTCGGGGACAGGGTCAGATACGCAGTATTTT
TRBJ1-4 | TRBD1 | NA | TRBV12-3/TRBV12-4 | CASSSSGGATGGIEKLFF | TGTGCCAGCAGCTCCTCGGGGGGGGCGACAGGGGGAATTGAAAAACTGTTTTTT
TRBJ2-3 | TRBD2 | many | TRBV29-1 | CSANRASGRTDTQYF | TGCAGCGCGAACCGTGCTAGCGGGAGAACAGATACGCAGTATTTT
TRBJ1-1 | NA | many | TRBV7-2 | CASSLIGNTEAFF | TGTGCCAGCAGCTTAATAGGGAACACTGAAGCTTTCTTT
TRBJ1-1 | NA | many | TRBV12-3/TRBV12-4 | CASTPQGRNTEAFF | TGTGCCAGCACCCCACAGGGTCGGAACACTGAAGCTTTCTTT
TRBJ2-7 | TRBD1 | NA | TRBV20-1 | CSASQGTGGYYEQYF | TGCAGTGCTAGTCAGGGGACAGGGGGATACTACGAGCAGTACTTC
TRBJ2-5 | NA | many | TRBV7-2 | CASSLTVDPETQYF | TGTGCCAGCAGCTTAACTGTGGATCCGGAGACCCAGTACTTC
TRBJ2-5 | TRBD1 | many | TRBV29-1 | CSASGTGKETQYF | TGCAGCGCCTCCGGGACAGGGAAAGAGACCCAGTACTTC
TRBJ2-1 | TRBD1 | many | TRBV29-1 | CSVSTGGFYNEQFF | TGCAGCGTGTCGACAGGGGGCTTCTACAATGAGCAGTTCTTC
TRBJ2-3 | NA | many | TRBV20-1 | CSARPGQSTDTQYF | TGCAGTGCTAGACCAGGGCAAAGCACAGATACGCAGTATTTT
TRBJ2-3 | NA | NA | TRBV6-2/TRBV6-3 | CASRQDALDTQYF | TGTGCCAGCAGGCAGGACGCTCTCGATACGCAGTATTTT
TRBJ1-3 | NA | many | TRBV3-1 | CASSLAGGFSGNTIYF | TGTGCCAGCAGCCTAGCTGGGGGATTCTCTGGAAACACCATATATTTT
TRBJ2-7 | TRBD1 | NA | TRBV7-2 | CASSRPGQGIYEQYF | TGTGCCAGCAGCCGACCGGGACAGGGGATATACGAGCAGTACTTC
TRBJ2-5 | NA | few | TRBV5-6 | CASSLEVSETQYF | TGTGCCAGCAGCTTGGAGGTGTCGGAGACCCAGTACTTC
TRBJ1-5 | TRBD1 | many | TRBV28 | CASSRRGQVNQPQHF | TGTGCCAGCAGTCGAAGAGGACAGGTTAATCAGCCCCAGCATTTT
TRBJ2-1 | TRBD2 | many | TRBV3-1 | CASSQASGAYNEQFF | TGTGCCAGCAGCCAGGCTAGCGGGGCCTACAATGAGCAGTTCTTC
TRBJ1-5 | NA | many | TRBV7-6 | CASSLEEGLRDSKPQHF | TGTGCCAGCAGCTTAGAGGAAGGTCTGAGGGACTCGAAGCCCCAGCATTTT
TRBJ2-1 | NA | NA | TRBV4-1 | CASSRGTRSEQFF | TGCGCCAGCAGCCGCGGGACTCGCAGTGAGCAGTTCTTC
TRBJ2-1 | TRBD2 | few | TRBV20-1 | CSASRAPWALAGMHEQFF | TGCAGTGCCTCCCGGGCCCCGTGGGCTCTAGCGGGAATGCATGAGCAGTTCTTC
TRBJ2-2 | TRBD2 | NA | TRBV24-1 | CTSSRSGAMGRVNTGELFF | TGTACCAGCAGCCGAAGTGGGGCCATGGGGAGGGTTAACACCGGGGAGCTGTTTTTT
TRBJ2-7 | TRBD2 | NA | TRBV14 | CASSQGSTSGSYEQYF | TGTGCCAGCAGCCAAGGAAGTACTAGCGGATCCTACGAGCAGTACTTC
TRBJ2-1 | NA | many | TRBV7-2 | CASSEGVNSYNEQFF | TGTGCCAGCAGCGAGGGGGTGAACTCCTACAATGAGCAGTTCTTC
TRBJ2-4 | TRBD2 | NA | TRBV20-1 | CSANSPGLAGKNIQYF | TGCAGTGCTAATTCACCGGGACTAGCGGGCAAAAACATTCAGTACTTC
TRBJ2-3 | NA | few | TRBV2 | CASSEVLGRARTDTQYF | TGTGCCAGCAGTGAAGTTCTCGGCAGGGCACGCACAGATACGCAGTATTTT
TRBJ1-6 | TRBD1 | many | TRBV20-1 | CSATGTGGTSYNSPLHF | TGCAGTGCTACCGGGACAGGGGGAACTTCCTATAATTCACCCCTCCACTTT
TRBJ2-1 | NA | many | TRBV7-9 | CASSLEGRGLYNEQFF | TGTGCCAGCAGCTTAGAAGGCCGGGGTCTATACAATGAGCAGTTCTTC
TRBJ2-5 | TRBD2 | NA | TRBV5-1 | CASSPRTSAGETQYF | TGCGCCAGCAGTCCCCGGACTAGCGCTGGAGAGACCCAGTACTTC
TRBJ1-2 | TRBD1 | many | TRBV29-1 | CSVEAWDSNYGYTF | TGCAGCGTTGAGGCCTGGGACAGTAACTATGGCTACACCTTC
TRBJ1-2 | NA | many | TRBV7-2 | CASSLGNSYGYTF | TGTGCCAGCAGCTTAGGCAATTCCTATGGCTACACCTTC